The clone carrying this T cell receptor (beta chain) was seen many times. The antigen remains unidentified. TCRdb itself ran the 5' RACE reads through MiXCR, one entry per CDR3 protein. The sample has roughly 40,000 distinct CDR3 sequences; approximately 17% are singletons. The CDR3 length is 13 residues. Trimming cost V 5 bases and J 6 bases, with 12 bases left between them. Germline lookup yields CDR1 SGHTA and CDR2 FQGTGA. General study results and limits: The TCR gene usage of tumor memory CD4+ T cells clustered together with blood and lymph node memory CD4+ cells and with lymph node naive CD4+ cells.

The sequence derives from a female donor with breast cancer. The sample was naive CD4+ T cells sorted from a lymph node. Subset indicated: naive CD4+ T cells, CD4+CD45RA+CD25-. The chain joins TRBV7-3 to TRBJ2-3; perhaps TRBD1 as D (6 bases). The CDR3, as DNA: TGTGCCAGCAGCGTCAGGGGTCGGGATACGCAGTATTTT. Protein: CASSVRGRDTQYF.